This passage covers 14 T cell receptor beta chains from one sample sequenced in a study of blood T cell repertoires in COVID-19. Repertoires were generated with immunoSEQ multiplex PCR, while TCRdb's copy carries only in-frame clones and drops some. The data hold 45,000 to 55,000 clones, with 75% to 90% observed a single time. The sample consisted of peripheral blood. The origin of the receptors is a human donor in a cohort sampled during active COVID-19.

The J gene is TRBJ1-2, the V gene TRBV5-4; a possible D gene is TRBD1 (6 bases). The V gene's germline CDR1 is SGHNT and CDR2 YYREEE (reference sequence). This CDR3 is 14 amino acids long. V was shortened by 6 bases and J by 2 bases, with 14 bases between the two germline ends. The CDR3 sequence: CASTPSRGNYGYTF. DNA of the CDR3: TGTGCCAGCACCCCCTCGAGGGGGAACTATGGCTACACCTTC. The variable domain in full, with the rest retrieved from reference TRBV5-4 and TRBJ1-2, is ETGVTQSPTHLIKTRGQQVTLRCSSQSGHNTVSWYQQALGQGPQFIFQYYREEENGRGNFPPRFSGLQFPNYSSELNVNALELDDSALYLCASTPSRGNYGYTFGSGTRLTVV.

The CDR3 sequence: CASSLSAGMNTEAFF. CDR3 bases: TGTGCCAGCAGCTTATCTGCAGGGATGAACACTGAAGCTTTCTTT. This chain uses TRBV7-9 with TRBJ1-1; D might be TRBD1 (5 bases). Per germline, CDR1 SEHNR and CDR2 FQNEAQ (reference sequence). The CDR3 is made up of 15 amino acids. Deletions cut 2 bases from V and 0 bases from J, with 10 bases between.

The J gene is TRBJ2-3, the V gene TRBV7-9, with 16 bases fitting TRBD2. J was trimmed by 6 bases and V by 5 bases; bases with no gene match: 8. Germline CDR1 reads SEHNR; CDR2 reads FQNEAQ (reference sequence). This CDR3 spans 17 amino acids. CDR3 protein: CASSGGTSGRVKDTQYF. The CDR3 nucleotides read TGTGCCAGCAGCGGTGGGACTAGCGGGAGGGTTAAGGATACGCAGTATTTT.

V usage is TRBV15 and J usage is TRBJ1-1; TRBD1 matches at 8 bases. The CDR3 is made up of 15 amino acids. The V segment lost 5 bases and the J segment 1 base; nucleotides outside the gene matches: 6. The germline V gene has CDR1 LNHNV and CDR2 YYDKDF (reference sequence). This chain's CDR3 is CATSLTQGANTEAFF. DNA for the CDR3: TGTGCCACCAGCCTTACTCAGGGGGCGAACACTGAAGCTTTCTTT.

The V gene is TRBV10-3, the J gene TRBJ2-2; 10 bases fit TRBD2. V dropped 4 bases and J dropped 5; count of bases not matched to a gene: 4. CDR3 length: 15 amino acids. Germline assignment: CDR1 ENHRY and CDR2 SYGVKD. DNA of the CDR3: TGTGCCATCAGTGCCAGCGGGGGGGGAACCGGGGAGCTGTTTTTT. Its translation is CAISASGGGTGELFF.

This chain connects TRBV10-1 to TRBJ2-2; 9 bases line up with TRBD2. The V segment lost 8 bases and the J segment 1 base; nucleotides outside the gene matches: 5. The V gene's germline CDR1 is WNHNN and CDR2 SYGVQD (reference sequence). There are 15 residues in the CDR3. The CDR3 DNA reads as TGCGCCAGCGGGTCTAGCGGGAAGAACACCGGGGAGCTGTTTTTT. It is translated as CASGSSGKNTGELFF.

The gene calls are TRBV5-4 and TRBJ1-4; D gene ambiguous. The germline CDR1 and CDR2 sequences are SGHNT and YYREEE (reference sequence). The V and J ends lost 0 bases and 6 bases respectively, with 9 bases between them. This CDR3 region has 14 residues. The CDR3 DNA follows: TGTGCCAGCAGCTTGGCCGGGGAGGATGAAAAACTGTTTTTT. Protein sequence: CASSLAGEDEKLFF.

J is TRBJ2-5 and V is TRBV11-3; TRBD2 might be the D (6 bases). Germline CDR1 SGHNT, CDR2 YENEEA. Trimming removed 5 bases from V and 5 bases from J, with 12 bases in between. CDR3 length: 13 residues. The CDR3 is CASSGPAGETQYF. DNA of the CDR3: TGTGCCAGCAGCGGCCCTGCGGGGGAGACCCAGTACTTC.

The chain has TRBV7-9 and TRBJ1-5; D remains ambiguous. The CDR3 has 15 amino acids. Germline CDR1 and CDR2: SEHNR and FQNEAQ (reference sequence). Trimming removed 5 bases at V and 0 bases at J, with 11 bases between. CDR3 protein: CASSIHRTSNQPQHF. The CDR3 nucleotides are TGTGCCAGCAGCATACATCGAACTAGCAATCAGCCCCAGCATTTT.

The genes are TRBV9 and TRBJ2-1; unclear D gene. Germline-derived CDR1 and CDR2 are SGDLS and YYNGEE. This CDR3 region has 14 residues. Trimming took off 0 bases at V and 4 bases at J, with 8 bases between the two ends. The CDR3 loop reads CASSVAAAYNEQFF. CDR3 DNA: TGTGCCAGCAGCGTAGCGGCGGCTTACAATGAGCAGTTCTTC.

In its sample, this clone was seen a few times. The V gene is TRBV7-8, the J gene TRBJ1-3; a weak D match, TRBD1 (6 bases). Germline V gives CDR1 SGHVS, CDR2 FQNEAQ. Trimming took off 2 bases at V and 2 bases at J, with 13 bases between the two ends. The length of the CDR3 is 16 residues. For the CDR3, the DNA is TGTGCCAGCAGCTTATACCCTACAGGGACTGGAAACACCATATATTTT. Translation gives CASSLYPTGTGNTIYF.

The chain couples TRBV7-3 to TRBJ2-3, with 7 nucleotides matching TRBD2. Germline V gene lookup returns CDR1 SGHTA and CDR2 FQGTGA. CDR3 length: 13 amino acids. After removal of 4 bases from V and 9 bases from J, the junction contained 7 bases not matched to a gene. The chain's CDR3 is CASSSGLSGTQYF. CDR3 coding DNA: TGTGCCAGCAGCTCGGGACTATCGGGAACGCAGTATTTT.

The rearrangement links TRBV5-5 to TRBJ2-6; 7 bases are shared with TRBD1. This CDR3 contains 20 residues. Trimming removed 0 bases from V and 0 bases from J; junction bases left unmatched: 12. Germline V gene sequence: CDR1 SGHKS, CDR2 YYEKEE (reference sequence). CDR3 in DNA: TGTGCCAGCAGCTTGGCCATCTACGGGACAGAGGGCTCTGGGGCCAACGTCCTGACTTTC. This translates into CASSLAIYGTEGSGANVLTF.

The chain combines TRBV19 with TRBJ1-5, with 7 bases aligning to TRBD1. CDR1 and CDR2 (germline): LNHDA, SQIVND (reference sequence). The length of the CDR3 is 15 residues. V shed 3 bases and J 4 bases; nucleotides not matched to a gene: 6. Here the CDR3 reads CASSIWQGGNQPQHF. The CDR3 DNA follows: TGTGCCAGTAGTATTTGGCAGGGGGGAAATCAGCCCCAGCATTTT.